The sequence of this T cell receptor beta chain was determined in a study of shared clonotypes between healthy human individuals. Study at large: CD4 naive and memory got three plates each, CD8 naive two, CD8 memory one.

Authors' analysis steps: Junction-only sequences without quality scores came from ImmunoSEQ, so filtering differed. Data came from immunoSEQ multiplex PCR; TCRdb stores just in-frame clones and leaves some out. The V and J calls and the clone size are those of that table, but D and trimming were determined from the DNA. The data hold approximately 710,000 clones, with roughly 91% observed a single time. The germline gives CDR1 SGHDT, CDR2 YYEEEE. The ends were cut back, 4 bases at V and 2 bases at J, with 7 bases in the middle. CDR3 length: 12 amino acids. Within Nashville, Tennessee resided all donors, each a Caucasian adult. Pooled CD45RO+ cells and CCR7-negative CD45RA+ TemRA cells made up CD8 memory.

The sequence derives from a young man in good health. Some clones in this sample may be carry-over from other donors' samples. The rearrangement uses TRBV5-6 and TRBJ2-7, with D unresolved. The sequenced material came from memory CD8+ T cells from PBMCs. Noted subset: CD45RO+ cells pooled with CCR7-negative TemRA cells. CDR3 amino acids: CASSRSAYEQYF. The CDR3 DNA is TGTGCCAGCAGCCGGTCGGCCTACGAGCAGTACTTC.